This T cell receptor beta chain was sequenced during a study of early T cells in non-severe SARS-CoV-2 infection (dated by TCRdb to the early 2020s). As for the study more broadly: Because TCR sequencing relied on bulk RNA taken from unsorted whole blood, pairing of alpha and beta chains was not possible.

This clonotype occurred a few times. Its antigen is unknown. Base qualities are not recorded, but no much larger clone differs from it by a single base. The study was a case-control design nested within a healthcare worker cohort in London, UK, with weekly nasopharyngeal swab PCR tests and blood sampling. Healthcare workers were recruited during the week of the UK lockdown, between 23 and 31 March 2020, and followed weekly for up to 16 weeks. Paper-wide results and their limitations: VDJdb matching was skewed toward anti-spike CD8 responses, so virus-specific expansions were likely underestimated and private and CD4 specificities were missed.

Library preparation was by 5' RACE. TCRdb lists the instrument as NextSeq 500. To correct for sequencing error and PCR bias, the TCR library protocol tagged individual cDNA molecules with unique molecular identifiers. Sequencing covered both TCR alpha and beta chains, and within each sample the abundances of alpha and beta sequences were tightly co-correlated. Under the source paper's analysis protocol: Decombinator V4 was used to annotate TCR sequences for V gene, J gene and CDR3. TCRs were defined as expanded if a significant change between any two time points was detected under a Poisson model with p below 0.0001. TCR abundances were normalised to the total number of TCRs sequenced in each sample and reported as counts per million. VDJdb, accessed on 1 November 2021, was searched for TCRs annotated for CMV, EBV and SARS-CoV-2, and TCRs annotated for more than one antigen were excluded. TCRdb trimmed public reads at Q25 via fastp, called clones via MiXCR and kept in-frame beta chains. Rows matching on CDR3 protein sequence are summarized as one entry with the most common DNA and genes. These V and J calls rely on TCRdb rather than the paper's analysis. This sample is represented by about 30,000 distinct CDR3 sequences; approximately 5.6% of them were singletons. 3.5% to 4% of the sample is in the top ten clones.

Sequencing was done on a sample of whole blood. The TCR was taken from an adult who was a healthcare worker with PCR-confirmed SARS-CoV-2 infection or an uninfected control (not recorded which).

The nucleotide sequence reads TGTGCCAGCTCACCGCTGGGGGGCCTGAAAGAGACCCAGTACTTC. Translated, it gives CASSPLGGLKETQYF. The rearranged chain carries TRBV18 and TRBJ2-5; the D gene assignment is perhaps TRBD1 or TRBD2, with each matching 6 bases. V loses 3 bases, J loses 3 bases, and the germline ends lie 14 bases apart. From its cysteine to its phenylalanine, the CDR3 spans 15 amino acids. The read is trimmed to its CDR3 DNA, 45 bases read in frame from base 1. CDR1 and CDR2 (KGHSH, LQKENI) derive from the germline V gene.